The 8 T cell receptor beta chains below come from one sample, sequenced in a study of shared clonotypes between healthy human individuals (dated by TCRdb to between 2020 and 2021). Libraries came from the immunoSEQ multiplex PCR assay. TCRdb took over this immuneACCESS table, retaining in-frame rearrangements with V and J assigned. Such tables are incomplete; in checked studies, under half of the missing clones stem from an unresolved V gene, and the remainder is unexplained. Counted in this sample were some 2,100,000 clones; just over 90% of them appeared once. The top ten clonotypes cover 1.7% of the sample. For the CD8 naive samples, CD45RO-negative cells were positively selected for CCR7, yielding a CD45RA+CCR7+ population from which TemRA cells were excluded. Sequenced sample: naive CD8+ T cells from PBMCs. Reading the label with the study, this specimen's cell subset or site is: CD45RA+CCR7+. Receptors originate from a man between 18 and 29 years old in good health. Some clones in this sample may be carry-over from other donors' samples.

To note about this clone: This specimen includes other DNA sequences encoding the same CDR3. V is TRBV7-9 and J is TRBJ2-5; 9 bases align to TRBD1. Germline lookup yields CDR1 SEHNR and CDR2 FQNEAQ (reference sequence). This CDR3 region has 14 residues. V shed 2 bases, J shed 4 bases, and the junction held 2 bases outside the gene matches. The CDR3 reads CASSLRQGGETQYF. The DNA of the CDR3 is TGTGCCAGCAGCTTACGACAGGGGGGAGAGACCCAGTACTTC.

In nucleotides, the CDR3 is TGTGCCAGCAGTTCCGTAGGCCAAGCGAACATTCAGTACTTC. Its translation: CASSSVGQANIQYF. The chain employs TRBV7-9 and TRBJ2-4, with no clear D. Germline-derived CDR1 and CDR2 are SEHNR and FQNEAQ (reference sequence). V lost 6 bases and J 7 bases, leaving 16 bases between the germline ends. There are 14 residues in the CDR3.

V and J are TRBV7-8 and TRBJ2-1, with a possible D match to TRBD2 (6 bases). The CDR3 length is 14 residues. The V gene lost 4 bases and the J gene lost 3 bases, with 10 bases spanning the gap. CDR1 is SGHVS, CDR2 FQNEAQ, per germline. The CDR3 reads CASSYSGDYNEQFF. The CDR3 DNA sequence: TGTGCCAGCAGCTATAGCGGAGACTACAATGAGCAGTTCTTC.

The chain employs TRBV9 and TRBJ2-7, with D possibly being TRBD1 or TRBD2 (5 bases each). There are 13 residues in the CDR3. Trimming pared 6 bases from V and 5 bases from J, leaving 15 bases between. CDR1 is SGDLS, CDR2 YYNGEE, per germline. CDR3 coding DNA: TGTGCCAGCAAGGAAGGGTGGGGACACGAGCAGTACTTC. This sequence encodes CASKEGWGHEQYF.

The V call is TRBV19, the J call TRBJ2-7, with TRBD2 matching over 8 bases. This CDR3 has 13 residues. The germline CDR1 and CDR2 sequences are LNHDA and SQIVND (reference sequence). Losses at the gene ends were 5 bases for V and 4 bases for J; bases not matched to a gene: 4. The CDR3 sequence is CASSPGTRYEQYF. DNA of the CDR3: TGTGCCAGTAGTCCAGGGACTAGGTACGAGCAGTACTTC.

This chain links TRBV5-1 with TRBJ2-1; TRBD1 might be the D (6 bases). The CDR3 covers 18 residues. V dropped 0 bases and J dropped 7 bases, with 23 bases sitting between them. In germline, CDR1 is SGHRS, CDR2 YFSETQ. This chain's CDR3 is CASSLGRGVAGDSNEQFF. The CDR3 DNA is TGCGCCAGCAGCTTGGGTCGAGGCGTGGCAGGGGATTCTAATGAGCAGTTCTTC. Complete variable domain (other parts from reference TRBV5-1 and TRBJ2-1): KAGVTQTPRYLIKTRGQQVTLSCSPISGHRSVSWYQQTPGQGLQFLFEYFSETQRNKGNFPGRFSGRQFSNSRSEMNVSTLELGDSALYLCASSLGRGVAGDSNEQFFGPGTRLTVL.

The chain employs TRBV19 and TRBJ2-1; D is ambiguous. CDR1 is LNHDA, CDR2 SQIVND, per germline (reference sequence). This CDR3 spans 16 amino acids. V dropped 3 bases and J dropped 0 bases, with 12 bases sitting between them. The CDR3, as DNA: TGTGCCAGTAGTATTTTATCTAGGAGCTCCTACAATGAGCAGTTCTTC. It codes for CASSILSRSSYNEQFF.

The CDR3: CASSHLRAGDTEAFF. The CDR3 nucleotides read TGTGCCAGCAGCCATCTCCGGGCGGGGGACACTGAAGCTTTCTTT. This chain uses TRBV27 with TRBJ1-1; tentative D call: TRBD1 (5 bases). The CDR3 is 15 amino acids. V dropped 6 bases and J dropped 3 bases, with 17 bases sitting between them. Germline CDR1 is MNHEY and CDR2 is SMNVEV (reference sequence).